The subject of this entry is one TCR beta chain. These data come from a study of blood T cell repertoires in COVID-19. Study-wide background: From the United States, Italy and Spain came samples of acute and convalescent COVID-19. The analysed material was cDNA or gDNA that came from T cells, B-cell-depleted T cells, or PBMCs.

The CDR3 contains 13 residues. CDR1 SNHLY and CDR2 FYNNEI come from the germline V gene. V was trimmed by 3 bases and J by 5 bases, leaving 11 bases between them. Original processing notes: Nucleated cell number was recorded as an estimate derived from reference gene primer amplification. Profiled with immunoSEQ multiplex PCR; TCRdb holds only in-frame clones, not every one. From that table come the V and J calls and clone size; the DNA was used to work out D and trimming. The table includes about 400,000 clones, around 88% detected once. Sequences were obtained from peripheral blood. This receptor was identified in a woman in her 30s with acute or convalescent COVID-19. V and J are TRBV2 and TRBJ2-7; D may be TRBD1 (6 bases). The chain's CDR3 is CASSEHTGNEQYF. CDR3 sequence (DNA): TGTGCCAGCAGTGAGCATACAGGGAACGAGCAGTACTTC.